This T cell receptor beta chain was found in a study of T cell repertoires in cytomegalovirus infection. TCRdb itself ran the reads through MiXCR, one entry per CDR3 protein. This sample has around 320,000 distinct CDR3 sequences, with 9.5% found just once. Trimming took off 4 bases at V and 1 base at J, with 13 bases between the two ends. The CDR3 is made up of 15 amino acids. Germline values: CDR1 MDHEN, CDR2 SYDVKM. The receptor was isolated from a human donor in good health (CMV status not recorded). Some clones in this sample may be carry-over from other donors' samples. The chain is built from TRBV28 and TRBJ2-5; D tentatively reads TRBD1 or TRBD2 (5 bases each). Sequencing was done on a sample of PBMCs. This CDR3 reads CASSSGTDLQETQYF. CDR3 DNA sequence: TGTGCCAGCAGTTCCGGGACGGATCTCCAAGAGACCCAGTACTTC.